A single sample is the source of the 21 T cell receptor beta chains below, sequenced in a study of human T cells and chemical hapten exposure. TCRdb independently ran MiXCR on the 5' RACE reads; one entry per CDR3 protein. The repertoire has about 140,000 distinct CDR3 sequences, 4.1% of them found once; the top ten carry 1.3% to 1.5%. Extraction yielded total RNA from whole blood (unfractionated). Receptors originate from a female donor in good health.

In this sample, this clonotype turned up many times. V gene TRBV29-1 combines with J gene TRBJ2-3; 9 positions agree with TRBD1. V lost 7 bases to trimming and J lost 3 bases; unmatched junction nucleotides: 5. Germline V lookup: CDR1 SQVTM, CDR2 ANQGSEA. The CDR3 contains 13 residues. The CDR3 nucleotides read TGCAGCGCCAGGGACAGGGCAACAGATACGCAGTATTTT. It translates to CSARDRATDTQYF.

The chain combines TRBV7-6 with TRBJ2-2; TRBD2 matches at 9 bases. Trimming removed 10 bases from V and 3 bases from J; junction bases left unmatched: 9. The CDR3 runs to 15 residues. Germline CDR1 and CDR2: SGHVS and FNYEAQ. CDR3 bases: TGTGCCACCCTCGGCGGGGGGGCCGACACCGGGGAGCTGTTTTTT. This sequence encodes CATLGGGADTGELFF.

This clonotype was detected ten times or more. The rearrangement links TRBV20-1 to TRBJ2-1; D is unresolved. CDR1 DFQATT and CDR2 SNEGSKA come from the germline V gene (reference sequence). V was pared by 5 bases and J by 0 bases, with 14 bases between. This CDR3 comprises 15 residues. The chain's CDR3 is CSAPTMTLSYNEQFF. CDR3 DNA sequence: TGCAGTGCTCCGACGATGACACTCTCCTACAATGAGCAGTTCTTC.

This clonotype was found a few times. CDR3: CASSQEVRAAEQFF. The CDR3 nucleotides read TGTGCCAGCAGCCAAGAGGTCCGGGCAGCTGAGCAGTTCTTC. The chain employs TRBV14 and TRBJ2-1, with D uncertain. The V gene lost 0 bases and the J gene lost 9 bases, with 12 bases spanning the gap. CDR1 SGHDN and CDR2 FVKESK come from the germline V gene. The CDR3 runs 14 residues.

Here the CDR3 DNA reads TGCAGTGCTAGAGTCCGGCCGGGACAGGGGAATGCACCCCTCCACTTT. As protein: CSARVRPGQGNAPLHF. The chain recombines TRBV20-1 with TRBJ1-6; TRBD1 matches at 10 bases. This CDR3 spans 16 amino acids. Germline V lookup: CDR1 DFQATT, CDR2 SNEGSKA (reference sequence). The J segment lost 11 bases and the V segment lost 1 base, leaving 11 bases of the junction unmatched.

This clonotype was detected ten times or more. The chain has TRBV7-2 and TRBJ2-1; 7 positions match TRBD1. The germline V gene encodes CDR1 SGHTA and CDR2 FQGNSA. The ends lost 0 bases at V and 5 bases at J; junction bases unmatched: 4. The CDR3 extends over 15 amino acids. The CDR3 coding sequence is TGTGCCAGCAGCTTAGCCGGGACAGCCGACAATGAGCAGTTCTTC. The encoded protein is CASSLAGTADNEQFF.

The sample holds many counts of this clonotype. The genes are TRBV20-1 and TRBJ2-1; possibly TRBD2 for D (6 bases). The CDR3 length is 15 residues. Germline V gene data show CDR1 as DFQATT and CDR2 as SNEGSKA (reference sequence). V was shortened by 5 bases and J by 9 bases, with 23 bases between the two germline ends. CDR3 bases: TGCAGTGCTCGTATGCTAGCCGCCCGCGGGGCTGAGCAGTTCTTC. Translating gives CSARMLAARGAEQFF.

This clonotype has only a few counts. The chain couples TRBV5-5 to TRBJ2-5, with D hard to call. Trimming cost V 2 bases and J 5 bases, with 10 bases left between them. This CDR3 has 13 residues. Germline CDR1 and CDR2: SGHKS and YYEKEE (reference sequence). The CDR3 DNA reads TGTGCCAGCAGCTTTGCGTCCTGGGAGACCCAGTACTTC. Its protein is CASSFASWETQYF.

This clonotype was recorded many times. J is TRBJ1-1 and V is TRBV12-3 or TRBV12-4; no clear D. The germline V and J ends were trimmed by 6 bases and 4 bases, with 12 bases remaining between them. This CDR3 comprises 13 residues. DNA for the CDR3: TGTGCCAGCAGACCCCCGGGAGCCACTGAAGCTTTCTTT. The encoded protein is CASRPPGATEAFF.

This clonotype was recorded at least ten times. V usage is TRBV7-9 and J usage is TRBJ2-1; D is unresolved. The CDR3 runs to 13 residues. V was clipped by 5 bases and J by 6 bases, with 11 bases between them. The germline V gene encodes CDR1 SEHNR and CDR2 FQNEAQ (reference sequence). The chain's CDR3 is CASSLIRINEQFF. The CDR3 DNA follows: TGTGCCAGCAGCCTCATCCGAATCAATGAGCAGTTCTTC.

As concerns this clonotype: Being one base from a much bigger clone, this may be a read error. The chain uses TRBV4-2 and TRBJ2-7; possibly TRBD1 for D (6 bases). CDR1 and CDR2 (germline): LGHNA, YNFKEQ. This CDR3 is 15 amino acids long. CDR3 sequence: CASSQARGHSDEQYF. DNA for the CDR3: TGTGCCAGCAGCCAAGCCAGGGGTCACTCCGACGAGCAGTACTTC.

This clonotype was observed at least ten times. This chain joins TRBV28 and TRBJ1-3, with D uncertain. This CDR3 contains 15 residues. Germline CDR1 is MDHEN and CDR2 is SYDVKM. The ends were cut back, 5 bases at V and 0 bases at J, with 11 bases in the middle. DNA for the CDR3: TGTGCCAGCAGTCCCGCAGCTCGCTCTGGAAACACCATATATTTT. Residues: CASSPAARSGNTIYF.

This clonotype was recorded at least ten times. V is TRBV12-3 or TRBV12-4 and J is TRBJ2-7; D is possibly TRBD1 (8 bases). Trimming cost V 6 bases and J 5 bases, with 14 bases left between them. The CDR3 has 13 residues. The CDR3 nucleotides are TGTGCCAGCAGCTACAGGGGGGGGGACGAGCAGTACTTC. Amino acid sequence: CASSYRGGDEQYF.

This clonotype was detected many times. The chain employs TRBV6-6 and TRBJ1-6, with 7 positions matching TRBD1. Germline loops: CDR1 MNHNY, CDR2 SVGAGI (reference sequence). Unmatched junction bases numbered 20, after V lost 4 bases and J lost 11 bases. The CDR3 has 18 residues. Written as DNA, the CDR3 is TGTGCCAGCAGTTCTCAGGGGGGGACGTTCGGATTCGTTGCACCCCTCCACTTT. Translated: CASSSQGGTFGFVAPLHF.

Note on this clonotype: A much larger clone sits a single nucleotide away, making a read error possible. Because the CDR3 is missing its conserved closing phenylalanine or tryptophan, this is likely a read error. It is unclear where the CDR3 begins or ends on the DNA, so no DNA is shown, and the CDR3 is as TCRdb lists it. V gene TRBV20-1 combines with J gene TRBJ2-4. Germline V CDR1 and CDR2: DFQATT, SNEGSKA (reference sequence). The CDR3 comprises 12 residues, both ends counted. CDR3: CRARDHREKETG.

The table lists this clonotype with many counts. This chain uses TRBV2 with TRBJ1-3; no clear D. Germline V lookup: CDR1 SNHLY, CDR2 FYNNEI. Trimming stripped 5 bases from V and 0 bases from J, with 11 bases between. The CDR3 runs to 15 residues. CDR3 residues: CASSRLQSSGNTIYF. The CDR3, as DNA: TGTGCCAGCAGTCGTCTACAGAGCTCTGGAAACACCATATATTTT. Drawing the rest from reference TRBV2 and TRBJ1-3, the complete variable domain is EPEVTQTPSHQVTQMGQEVILRCVPISNHLYFYWYRQILGQKVEFLVSFYNNEISEKSEIFDDQFSVERPDGSNFTLKIRSTKLEDSAMYFCASSRLQSSGNTIYFGEGSWLTVV.

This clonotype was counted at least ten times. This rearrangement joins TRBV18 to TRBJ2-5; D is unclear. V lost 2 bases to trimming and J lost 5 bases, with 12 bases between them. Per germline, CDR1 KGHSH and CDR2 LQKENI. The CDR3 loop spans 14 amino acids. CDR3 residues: CASSPKAEAETQYF. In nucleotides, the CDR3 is TGTGCCAGCTCACCAAAAGCTGAAGCGGAGACCCAGTACTTC.

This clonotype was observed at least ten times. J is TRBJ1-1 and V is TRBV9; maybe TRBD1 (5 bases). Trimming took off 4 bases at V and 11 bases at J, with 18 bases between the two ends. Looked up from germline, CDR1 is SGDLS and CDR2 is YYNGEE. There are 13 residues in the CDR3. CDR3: CASSKAGADSAFF. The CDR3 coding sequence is TGTGCCAGCAGCAAAGCCGGGGCGGATTCGGCTTTCTTT.

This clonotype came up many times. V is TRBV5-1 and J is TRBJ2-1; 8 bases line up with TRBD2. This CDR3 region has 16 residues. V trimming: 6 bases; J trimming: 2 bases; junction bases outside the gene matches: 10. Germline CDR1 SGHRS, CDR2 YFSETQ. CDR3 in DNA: TGCGCCAGCACCTCTGTGGCGGGGGGAACCTACAATGAGCAGTTCTTC. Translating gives CASTSVAGGTYNEQFF. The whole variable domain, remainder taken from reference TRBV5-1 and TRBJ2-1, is KAGVTQTPRYLIKTRGQQVTLSCSPISGHRSVSWYQQTPGQGLQFLFEYFSETQRNKGNFPGRFSGRQFSNSRSEMNVSTLELGDSALYLCASTSVAGGTYNEQFFGPGTRLTVL.

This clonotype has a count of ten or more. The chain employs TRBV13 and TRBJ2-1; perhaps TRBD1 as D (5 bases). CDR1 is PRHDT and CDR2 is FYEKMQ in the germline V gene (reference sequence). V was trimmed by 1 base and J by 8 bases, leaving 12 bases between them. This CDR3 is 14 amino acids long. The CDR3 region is CASSLVATEDEQFF. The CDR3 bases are TGTGCCAGCAGCTTAGTGGCGACAGAGGATGAGCAGTTCTTC. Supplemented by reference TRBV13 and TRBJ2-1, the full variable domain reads AAGVIQSPRHLIKEKRETATLKCYPIPRHDTVYWYQQGPGQDPQFLISFYEKMQSDKGSIPDRFSAQQFSDYHSELNMSSLELGDSALYFCASSLVATEDEQFFGPGTRLTVL.

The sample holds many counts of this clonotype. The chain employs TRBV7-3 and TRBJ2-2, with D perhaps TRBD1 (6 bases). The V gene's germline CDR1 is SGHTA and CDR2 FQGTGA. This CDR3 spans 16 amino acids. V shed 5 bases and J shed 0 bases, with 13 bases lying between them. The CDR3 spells CASSKRTATNTGELFF. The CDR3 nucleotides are TGTGCCAGCAGCAAGCGGACAGCAACGAACACCGGGGAGCTGTTTTTT.